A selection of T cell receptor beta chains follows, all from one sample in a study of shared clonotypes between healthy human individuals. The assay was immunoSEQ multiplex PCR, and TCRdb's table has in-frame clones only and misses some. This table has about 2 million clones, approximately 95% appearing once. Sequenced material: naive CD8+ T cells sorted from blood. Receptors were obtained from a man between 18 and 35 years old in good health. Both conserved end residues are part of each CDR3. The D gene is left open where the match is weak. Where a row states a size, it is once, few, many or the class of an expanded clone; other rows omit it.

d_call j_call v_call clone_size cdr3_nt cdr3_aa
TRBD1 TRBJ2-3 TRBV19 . TGTGCCAGTAGTAACGGCCCGGGACAGGGGGCATCCGATACGCAGTATTTT CASSNGPGQGASDTQYF
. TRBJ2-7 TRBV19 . TGTGCCAGTAGTATAACGAAATTTAGCGGCCCCCTAGGCCACGAGCAGTACTTC CASSITKFSGPLGHEQYF
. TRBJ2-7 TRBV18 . TGTGCCAGCTCACCGCCGGACAGCTCCTACGAGCAGTACTTC CASSPPDSSYEQYF
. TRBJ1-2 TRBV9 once TGTGCCAGCAGCCTAGTGGGGAGTAACTATGGCTACACCTTC CASSLVGSNYGYTF
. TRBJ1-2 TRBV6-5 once TGTGCCAGCAGTCCCGGGGGGGGCGCGACTGGCTACACCTTC CASSPGGGATGYTF
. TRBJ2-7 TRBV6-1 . TGTGCCAGCAGTGCCGGGACGATAGCCTACGAGCAGTACTTC CASSAGTIAYEQYF
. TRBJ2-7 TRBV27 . TGTGCCAGCAGTCTCCGGGGCCAGGAGCAGTACTTC CASSLRGQEQYF
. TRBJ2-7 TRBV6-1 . TGTGCCATCCACAGGGACCAGGCCTACGAGCAGTACTTC CAIHRDQAYEQYF
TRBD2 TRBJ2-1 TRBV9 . TGTGCCAGCAGCGTAGAGGGACTAGCAGAGTACAATGAGCAGTTCTTC CASSVEGLAEYNEQFF
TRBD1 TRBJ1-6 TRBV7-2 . TGTGCCAGCAGCTTACCCGGGACAGGGGAGTCACCCCTCCACTTT CASSLPGTGESPLHF
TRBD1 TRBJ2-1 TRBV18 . TGTGCCAGCTCACCAAATTCAGGGACAGGGGTAATCAATGAGCAGTTCTTC CASSPNSGTGVINEQFF
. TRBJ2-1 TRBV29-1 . TGCAGCGTTGAAGGGGGAAGGGAGCCCCAGTTAAATGAGCAGTTCTTC CSVEGGREPQLNEQFF
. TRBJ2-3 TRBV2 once TGTGCCAGCACCACGGAGGAGGTCACAGATACGCAGTATTTT CASTTEEVTDTQYF
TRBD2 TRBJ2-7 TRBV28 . TGTGCCAGCAGCCCATCGACTAGCGGGGAAGGCGAGCAGTACTTC CASSPSTSGEGEQYF
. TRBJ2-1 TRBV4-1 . TGCGCCAGCAGCCCGACTGATTTGAGCTCCTACAATGAGCAGTTCTTC CASSPTDLSSYNEQFF
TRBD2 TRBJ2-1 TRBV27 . TGTGCCAGCACCCGGACTAGCGGGGGCCTGTACAATGAGCAGTTCTTC CASTRTSGGLYNEQFF
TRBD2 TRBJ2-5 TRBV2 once TGTGCCAGCAGATACCGGACTAGCGGACAAGAGACCCAGTACTTC CASRYRTSGQETQYF
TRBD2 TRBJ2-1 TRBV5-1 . TGCGCCAGCAGCATTATAGCGGGAGGGCCCTACAATGAGCAGTTCTTC CASSIIAGGPYNEQFF
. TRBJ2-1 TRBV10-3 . TGTGCCATCAGTGAGTCTTTGGGGGAGCAGTTCTTC CAISESLGEQFF
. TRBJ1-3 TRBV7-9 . TGTGCCAGCAGCTTATTCGAGGGGCGGATCTCTGGAAACACCATATATTTT CASSLFEGRISGNTIYF
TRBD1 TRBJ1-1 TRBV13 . TGTGCCAGCAGCCCTGGACAGGGTGACACTGAAGCTTTCTTT CASSPGQGDTEAFF
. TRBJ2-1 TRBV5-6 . TGTGCCAGCAGCTCTCGACAGGTCTACAATGAGCAGTTCTTC CASSSRQVYNEQFF
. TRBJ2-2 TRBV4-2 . TGTGCCAGCAGCCAAGAAATCACCGGGGAGCTGTTTTTT CASSQEITGELFF
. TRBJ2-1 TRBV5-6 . TGTGCCAGCAGCTTGATGGGCGGCAATGAGCAGTTCTTC CASSLMGGNEQFF
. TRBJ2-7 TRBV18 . TGTGCCAGCTCACCCGAGGACGTCTACTACGAGCAGTACTTC CASSPEDVYYEQYF
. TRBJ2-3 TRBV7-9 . TGTGCCAGCAGCTTAGAGTCGGCTCCTAGCACAGATACGCAGTATTTT CASSLESAPSTDTQYF
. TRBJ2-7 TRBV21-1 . TGTGCCAGCAGCAACGGGACTAGCCACGAGCAGTACTTC CASSNGTSHEQYF
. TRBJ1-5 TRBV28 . TGTGCCAGCAGTTCCAGAGTCGGAAGCAATCAGCCCCAGCATTTT CASSSRVGSNQPQHF
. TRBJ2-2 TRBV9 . TGTGCCAGCAGCCCTTGGGGGCCTCAGGGCACCGGGGAGCTGTTTTTT CASSPWGPQGTGELFF
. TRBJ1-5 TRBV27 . TGTGCCAGCAGTTTAAGTGCGGGACACCGAAATCAGCCCCAGCATTTT CASSLSAGHRNQPQHF
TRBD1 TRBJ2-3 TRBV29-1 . TGCAGCGCTAACGGTCTCGGGACAGGCAGCACAGATACGCAGTATTTT CSANGLGTGSTDTQYF
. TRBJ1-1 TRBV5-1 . TGCGCCAGCAGCTTGGCCGTAGGGGCGGAAGCTTTCTTT CASSLAVGAEAFF
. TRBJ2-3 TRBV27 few TGTGCCAGCATGACAGGAACTAGCACAGATACGCAGTATTTT CASMTGTSTDTQYF
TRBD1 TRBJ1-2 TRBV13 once TGTGCCAGCAGCTTAGGTGGGACAGGGGCCCTTAACTATGGCTACACCTTC CASSLGGTGALNYGYTF
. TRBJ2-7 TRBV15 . TGTGCCACCGCGCAGGACAGATCCTACGAGCAGTACTTC CATAQDRSYEQYF
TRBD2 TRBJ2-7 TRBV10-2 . TGCGCCAGCAGTGAGTTGATGATTGGACTAGCGGTTAACTCCTACGAGCAGTACTTC CASSELMIGLAVNSYEQYF
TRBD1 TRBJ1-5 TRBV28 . TGTGCCAGCAGTAACAGGGGAGAGGTCAATCAGCCCCAGCATTTT CASSNRGEVNQPQHF
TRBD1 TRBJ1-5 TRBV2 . TGTGCCAGACGTACAGGGGGCTGGCAGCCCCAGCATTTT CARRTGGWQPQHF